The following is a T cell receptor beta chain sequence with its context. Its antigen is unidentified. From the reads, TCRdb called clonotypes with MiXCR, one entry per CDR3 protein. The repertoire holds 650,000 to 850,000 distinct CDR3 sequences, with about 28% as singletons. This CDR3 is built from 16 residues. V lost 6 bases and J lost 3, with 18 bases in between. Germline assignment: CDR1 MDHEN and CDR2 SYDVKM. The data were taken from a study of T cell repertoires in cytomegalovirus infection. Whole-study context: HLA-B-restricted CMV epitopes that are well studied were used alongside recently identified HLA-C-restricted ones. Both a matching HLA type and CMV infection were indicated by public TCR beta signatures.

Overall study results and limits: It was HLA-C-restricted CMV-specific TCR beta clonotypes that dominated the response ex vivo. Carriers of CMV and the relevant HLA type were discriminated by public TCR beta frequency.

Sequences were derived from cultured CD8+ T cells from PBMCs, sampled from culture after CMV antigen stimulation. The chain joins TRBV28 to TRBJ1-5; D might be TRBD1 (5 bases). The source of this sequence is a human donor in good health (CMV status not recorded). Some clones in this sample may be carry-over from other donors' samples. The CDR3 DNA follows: TGTGCCAGCAGCCCCGGGGTGGACACTATCAATCAGCCCCAGCATTTT. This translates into CASSPGVDTINQPQHF. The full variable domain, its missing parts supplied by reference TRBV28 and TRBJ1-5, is DVKVTQSSRYLVKRTGEKVFLECVQDMDHENMFWYRQDPGLGLRLIYFSYDVKMKEKGDIPEGYSVSREKKERFSLILESASTNQTSMYLCASSPGVDTINQPQHFGDGTRLSIL.